The next 23 T cell receptor beta chains were all read from a single sample in a study of CD8+ T cells in alopecia areata. Reverse transcribed after extraction, RNA yielded cDNA as the sequencing template. Method: immunoSEQ multiplex PCR; TCRdb's copy keeps in-frame clones and lacks some. This sample has 130,000 to 150,000 clones, with approximately 50% found just once. The starting material was CD4+ T cells sorted from blood, obtained at week 0. The receptors stem from a human donor with alopecia areata.

This clone was seen a few times. This rearrangement joins TRBV28 to TRBJ2-2, with 8 bases that match TRBD2. The germline gives CDR1 MDHEN, CDR2 SYDVKM. The V segment lost 6 bases and the J segment 5 bases; nucleotides outside the gene matches: 11. This CDR3 region has 16 residues. CDR3 in DNA: TGTGCCAGCAGAGGGGCGGGGGGCCGGCGGACCGGGGAGCTGTTTTTT. Protein product: CASRGAGGRRTGELFF.

This chain links TRBV6-5 with TRBJ2-7, with a tentative D call TRBD2 (6 bases). This CDR3 spans 13 amino acids. CDR1 and CDR2 (germline): MNHEY, SVGAGI. V lost 7 bases and J lost 7, with 17 bases in between. The CDR3 spells CASTRNGGDEQYF. In nucleotides, the CDR3 is TGTGCCAGCACCCGAAATGGAGGGGATGAGCAGTACTTC.

The V gene is TRBV4-3, the J gene TRBJ2-2, with 7 bases that match TRBD2. The CDR3 extends over 16 amino acids. Germline V lookup: CDR1 LGHNA, CDR2 YSLEER. V lost 3 bases, J lost 5 bases, and 9 bases stayed unmatched. The CDR3 protein is CASSQERGGWTGELFF. CDR3 sequence (DNA): TGCGCCAGCAGCCAGGAGCGGGGAGGATGGACCGGGGAGCTGTTTTTT.

This clone qualifies as medium-sized. V and J are TRBV7-2 and TRBJ2-1; D not resolved. The CDR3 is 16 residues long. V lost 5 bases, J lost 0 bases, and 14 bases lay in between. In germline, CDR1 is SGHTA, CDR2 FQGNSA. The chain's CDR3 is CASSHRPWDSYNEQFF. CDR3 in DNA: TGTGCCAGCAGCCACCGACCCTGGGACTCCTACAATGAGCAGTTCTTC. The full variable domain, with the rest looked up from reference TRBV7-2 and TRBJ2-1, is GAGVSQSPSNKVTEKGKDVELRCDPISGHTALYWYRQSLGQGLEFLIYFQGNSAPDKSGLPSDRFSAERTGGSVSTLTIQRTQQEDSAVYLCASSHRPWDSYNEQFFGPGTRLTVL.

The chain recombines TRBV27 with TRBJ1-5, with unresolved D. Trimming shortened V by 6 bases and J by 4 bases, and 10 bases separated the two germline ends. Germline assignment: CDR1 MNHEY and CDR2 SMNVEV (reference sequence). There are 13 residues in the CDR3. CDR3 DNA sequence: TGTGCCAGCAGGATGGGAGGGAATCAGCCCCAGCATTTT. It is translated as CASRMGGNQPQHF.

The chain carries TRBV18 and TRBJ2-3; no firm D call. The CDR3 is 15 residues long. Trimming pared 2 bases from V and 1 base from J, leaving 10 bases between. Germline assignment: CDR1 KGHSH and CDR2 LQKENI. CDR3 in DNA: TGTGCCAGCTCACCATCCGGGTTCCGCACAGATACGCAGTATTTT. It translates to CASSPSGFRTDTQYF.

This clone was counted only a few times. CDR3 sequence reads: CAISEDRPGANVLTF. Here the CDR3 DNA reads TGTGCCATCAGTGAGGACAGGCCTGGGGCCAACGTCCTGACTTTC. This chain links TRBV10-3 with TRBJ2-6; possible D gene TRBD1, 6 bases. Germline V CDR1 and CDR2: ENHRY, SYGVKD. V was clipped by 2 bases and J by 2 bases, with 7 bases between them. There are 15 residues in the CDR3.

V is TRBV6-5 and J is TRBJ2-7; 10 nucleotides match TRBD2. J lost 0 bases, V lost 6 bases, and 2 bases had no gene match. Germline V lookup: CDR1 MNHEY, CDR2 SVGAGI. The CDR3 is made up of 14 amino acids. CDR3 in amino acids: CASRRTSGSYEQYF. The DNA for the CDR3 is TGTGCCAGCAGACGGACTAGCGGCTCCTACGAGCAGTACTTC.

The chain uses TRBV9 and TRBJ2-3, with 10 positions matching TRBD2. This CDR3 is built from 17 residues. Germline V gene data show CDR1 as SGDLS and CDR2 as YYNGEE. The J segment lost 0 bases and the V segment lost 4 bases, leaving 8 bases of the junction unmatched. The CDR3 nucleotides are TGTGCCAGCAGCAGATCGAGCGGGAGGGATAGCACAGATACGCAGTATTTT. Translating gives CASSRSSGRDSTDTQYF. Filled out from reference TRBV9 and TRBJ2-3, the complete variable domain reads DSGVTQTPKHLITATGQRVTLRCSPRSGDLSVYWYQQSLDQGLQFLIQYYNGEERAKGNILERFSAQQFPDLHSELNLSSLELGDSALYFCASSRSSGRDSTDTQYFGPGTRLTVL.

This chain links TRBV14 with TRBJ2-2; D may be TRBD1 (5 bases). Trimming left V 5 bases short and J 1 base short, with 17 bases between. The CDR3 consists of 17 residues. CDR1 SGHDN and CDR2 FVKESK come from the germline V gene. Here the CDR3 reads CASSSRPFRENTGELFF. CDR3 coding DNA: TGTGCCAGCAGCTCAAGGCCGTTCAGGGAGAACACCGGGGAGCTGTTTTTT. Full variable domain (remainder filled in from reference TRBV14 and TRBJ2-2): EAGVTQFPSHSVIEKGQTVTLRCDPISGHDNLYWYRRVMGKEIKFLLHFVKESKQDESGMPNNRFLAERTGGTYSTLKVQPAELEDSGVYFCASSSRPFRENTGELFFGEGSRLTVL.

This chain links TRBV20-1 with TRBJ1-1; D not resolved. This CDR3 has 11 amino acids. Trimming removed 3 bases from V and 2 bases from J, with 4 bases in between. The germline CDR1 and CDR2 sequences are DFQATT and SNEGSKA (reference sequence). Written as DNA, the CDR3 is TGCAGTGCTAGGGCAAACACTGAAGCTTTCTTT. Its protein product is CSARANTEAFF.

The chain combines TRBV6-6 with TRBJ1-2, with 10 bases identical to TRBD1. Trimming removed 5 bases from V and 5 bases from J; junction bases left unmatched: 5. The CDR3 is 14 amino acids. The germline V gene encodes CDR1 MNHNY and CDR2 SVGAGI (reference sequence). As DNA, the CDR3 is TGTGCCAGCAGTCAGGACAGGGGGTATTATGGCTACACCTTC. Its protein is CASSQDRGYYGYTF.

The chain carries TRBV30 and TRBJ1-1; D is perhaps TRBD1 (5 bases). Germline loops: CDR1 GTSNPN, CDR2 SVGIG (reference sequence). V dropped 4 bases and J dropped 2 bases, with 14 bases sitting between them. This CDR3 has 14 residues. CDR3 region: CAWTAGVYNTEAFF. The CDR3 coding sequence is TGTGCCTGGACCGCGGGGGTTTACAACACTGAAGCTTTCTTT.

The chain combines TRBV4-3 with TRBJ2-5, with D perhaps TRBD1 or TRBD2 (6 bases each). V gave up 4 bases and J gave up 4 bases, with 19 bases separating them. CDR1 and CDR2 from the germline V gene are LGHNA and YSLEER. The CDR3 is made up of 16 amino acids. In nucleotides, the CDR3 is TGCGCCAGCAGCCCGAACGGGGGCGCGATGTCAGAGACCCAGTACTTC. Translated: CASSPNGGAMSETQYF.

This clone appeared a few times. This chain joins TRBV29-1 and TRBJ2-5; the match to TRBD1 covers 9 bases. Germline V gives CDR1 SQVTM, CDR2 ANQGSEA. V trimming: 4 bases; J trimming: 3 bases; junction bases outside the gene matches: 3. The CDR3 contains 13 residues. The DNA for the CDR3 is TGCAGCGTTGGTAGGACAGGGGAAGAGACCCAGTACTTC. Its translation is CSVGRTGEETQYF.

V usage is TRBV4-2 and J usage is TRBJ2-1; 7 nucleotides align to TRBD2. Losses at the gene ends were 1 base for V and 3 bases for J; bases not matched to a gene: 6. CDR1 and CDR2 (germline): LGHNA, YNFKEQ. CDR3 length: 16 amino acids. CDR3 region: CASSQVSGTRYNEQFF. As DNA, the CDR3 is TGTGCCAGCAGCCAAGTAAGCGGGACTCGCTACAATGAGCAGTTCTTC.

This rearrangement joins TRBV14 to TRBJ2-2, with TRBD2 identical over 9 bases. The CDR3 length is 17 residues. The trim removed 4 bases at V and 3 bases at J, leaving 9 bases unmatched. Germline lookup yields CDR1 SGHDN and CDR2 FVKESK. CDR3 residues: CASSRRSSGTYTGELFF. CDR3 DNA sequence: TGTGCCAGCAGCCGACGATCTAGCGGGACTTACACCGGGGAGCTGTTTTTT.

This clone occurred a few times. The chain combines TRBV4-2 with TRBJ1-3; tentative D call: TRBD1 (5 bases). The CDR3 totals 15 residues. V was cut by 1 base and J by 5 bases, with 12 bases left in between. Germline lookup yields CDR1 LGHNA and CDR2 YNFKEQ. The CDR3: CASSQAGTARNTIYF. CDR3 bases: TGTGCCAGCAGCCAAGCCGGGACGGCGAGAAACACCATATATTTT.

The chain recombines TRBV7-2 with TRBJ2-7; D call uncertain. V lost 5 bases and J 4 bases, leaving 9 bases between the germline ends. CDR1 and CDR2 (germline): SGHTA, FQGNSA. This CDR3 is built from 12 residues. The CDR3 region has the DNA TGTGCCAGCAGCCCCCAACGGTACGAGCAGTACTTC. This translates into CASSPQRYEQYF.

The chain combines TRBV5-4 with TRBJ2-1; no firm D call. The germline gives CDR1 SGHNT, CDR2 YYREEE (reference sequence). V was shortened by 3 bases and J by 8 bases, with 21 bases between the two germline ends. The CDR3 totals 16 residues. The CDR3 nucleotides read TGTGCCAGCAGCTCCGCCCGGGTAGTTCATTGGCATGAGCAGTTCTTC. Translated, it gives CASSSARVVHWHEQFF.

The V call is TRBV15, the J call TRBJ2-3; the D is unclear. The CDR3 loop spans 13 amino acids. Trimming removed 0 bases from V and 6 bases from J, with 7 bases in between. Germline assignment: CDR1 LNHNV and CDR2 YYDKDF (reference sequence). CDR3 bases: TGTGCCACCAGCAGAGATTCGAGGGATACGCAGTATTTT. Translated, it gives CATSRDSRDTQYF.

This clone showed up just a few times. V and J are TRBV5-1 and TRBJ2-3; 10 bases line up with TRBD1. CDR1 is SGHRS, CDR2 YFSETQ, per germline. The CDR3 has 16 amino acids. With 4 bases clipped from V and 4 bases from J, the junction kept 9 bases outside the gene matches. The CDR3 nucleotides read TGCGCCAGCAGCCTACCAAGGACAGGGGGGGCAGATACGCAGTATTTT. Translating gives CASSLPRTGGADTQYF.

The V gene is TRBV28, the J gene TRBJ2-2, with a tentative D call TRBD2 (5 bases). Germline V lookup: CDR1 MDHEN, CDR2 SYDVKM. Trimming cost V 6 bases and J 3 bases, with 17 bases left between them. The CDR3 length is 16 residues. In DNA, the CDR3 is TGTGCCAGCAGGCCCTTCCGGCCGGGGTACACCGGGGAGCTGTTTTTT. The encoded protein is CASRPFRPGYTGELFF.